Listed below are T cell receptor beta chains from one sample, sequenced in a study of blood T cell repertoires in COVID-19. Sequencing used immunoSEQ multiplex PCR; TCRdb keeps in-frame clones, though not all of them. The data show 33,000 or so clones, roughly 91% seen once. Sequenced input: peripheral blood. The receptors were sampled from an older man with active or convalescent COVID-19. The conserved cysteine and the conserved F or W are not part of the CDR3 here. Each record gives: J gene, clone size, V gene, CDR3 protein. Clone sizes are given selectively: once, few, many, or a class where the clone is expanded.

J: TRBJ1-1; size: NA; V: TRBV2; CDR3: ASTPRKNTEAF
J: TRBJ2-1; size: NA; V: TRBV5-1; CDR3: ASSLALGRRGNEQF
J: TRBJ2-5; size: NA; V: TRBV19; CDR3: ASSTRTDLETQY
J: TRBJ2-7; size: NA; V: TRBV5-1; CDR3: ASILGGTASYEQY
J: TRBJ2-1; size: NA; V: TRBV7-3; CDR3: ASSLVESGTNEQF
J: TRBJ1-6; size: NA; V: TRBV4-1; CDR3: ASSHLGGLINSPLH
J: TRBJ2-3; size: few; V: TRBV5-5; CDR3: ASSLVRPRGTDTQY
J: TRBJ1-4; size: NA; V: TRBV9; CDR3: ASSARQGPNEKLF
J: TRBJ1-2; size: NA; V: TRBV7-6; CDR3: ASSLEVRGPDGYT
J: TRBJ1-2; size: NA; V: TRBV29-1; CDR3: SVEGDRVYHGYT
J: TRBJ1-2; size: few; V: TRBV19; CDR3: ASSPVVTGGGYT
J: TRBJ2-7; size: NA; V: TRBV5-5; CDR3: ASSLGLSNSYEQY
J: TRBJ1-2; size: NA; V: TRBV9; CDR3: ASSSLGGARGYT
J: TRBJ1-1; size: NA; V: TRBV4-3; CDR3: ASSQGSGSNTEAF
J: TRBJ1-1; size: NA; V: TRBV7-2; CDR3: ASSFQGAKTEAF
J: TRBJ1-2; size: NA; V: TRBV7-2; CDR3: ASSFSGQEFLNYGYT
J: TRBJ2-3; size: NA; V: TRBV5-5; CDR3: ASSLSYALGDTQY
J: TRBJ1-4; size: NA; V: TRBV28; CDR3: ASSLGRQEKLF
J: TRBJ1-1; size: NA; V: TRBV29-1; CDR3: SVSRGQGTEAF
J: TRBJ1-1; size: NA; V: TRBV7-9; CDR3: ASSTKRMNTEAF
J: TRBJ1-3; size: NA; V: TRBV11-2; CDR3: ASSFSPPGSGNTIY
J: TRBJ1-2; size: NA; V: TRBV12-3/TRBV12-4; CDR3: ASSLARVGYT
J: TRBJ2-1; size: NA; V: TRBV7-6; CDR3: ASSLGQGSHNEQF
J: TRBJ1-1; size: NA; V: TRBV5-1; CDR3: ASRLQGVGTEAF
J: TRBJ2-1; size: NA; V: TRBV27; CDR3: ASTPAVASGRREQF